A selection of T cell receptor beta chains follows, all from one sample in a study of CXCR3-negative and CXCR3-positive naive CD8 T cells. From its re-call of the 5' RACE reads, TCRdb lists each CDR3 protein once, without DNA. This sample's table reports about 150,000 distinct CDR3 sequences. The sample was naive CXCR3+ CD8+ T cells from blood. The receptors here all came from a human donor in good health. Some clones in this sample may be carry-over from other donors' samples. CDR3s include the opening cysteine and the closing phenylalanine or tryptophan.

CDR3aa: CSARDGTEVGYEQYF
v_gene: TRBV20-1
j_gene: TRBJ2-7

CDR3aa: CASSPFEGILNEQFF
v_gene: TRBV6-5
j_gene: TRBJ2-1

CDR3aa: CASSLNGEQTEAFF
v_gene: TRBV13
j_gene: TRBJ1-1

CDR3aa: CASSWTGENIQYF
v_gene: TRBV4-2
j_gene: TRBJ2-4

CDR3aa: CASSLYGPASGEETQYF
v_gene: TRBV12-3/TRBV12-4
j_gene: TRBJ2-5

CDR3aa: CASSPRAGATGELFF
v_gene: TRBV6-4
j_gene: TRBJ2-2

CDR3aa: CASSSFSCEQYF
v_gene: TRBV7-9
j_gene: TRBJ2-7

CDR3aa: CSVPRTTGELFF
v_gene: TRBV29-1
j_gene: TRBJ2-2

CDR3aa: CASSPRDGNQPQHF
v_gene: TRBV6-5
j_gene: TRBJ1-5

CDR3aa: CASSQYAGAVDTQYF
v_gene: TRBV4-1
j_gene: TRBJ2-3

CDR3aa: CASSFRTGTTYEQYF
v_gene: TRBV7-9
j_gene: TRBJ2-7

CDR3aa: CASRGQENTEAFF
v_gene: TRBV7-9
j_gene: TRBJ1-1

CDR3aa: CASSNGLSNEQFF
v_gene: TRBV19
j_gene: TRBJ2-1

CDR3aa: CASSPLGLAGAYEQYF
v_gene: TRBV28
j_gene: TRBJ2-7